These T cell receptor beta chains were read from a single sample in a study of blood T cell repertoires in COVID-19. Only in-frame clones appear in the TCRdb table, and some are missing; sequencing was by immunoSEQ multiplex PCR. The sample lists around 92,000 clones; 83% were seen once. Source material: peripheral blood. The receptors were sampled from a woman older than 75 with acute or convalescent COVID-19. Each CDR3 is given without its conserved first and last residue. Each record gives: V gene, J gene, CDR3 protein.

v_gene: TRBV5-3
j_gene: TRBJ2-2
CDR3aa: ARSLVFWAGTSLNTGELF

v_gene: TRBV18
j_gene: TRBJ2-7
CDR3aa: ASSPPDRDEQY

v_gene: TRBV19
j_gene: TRBJ1-5
CDR3aa: ASTFMTTGNQPQH

v_gene: TRBV3-1/TRBV3-2
j_gene: TRBJ2-5
CDR3aa: ASSQGAFQETQY

v_gene: TRBV2
j_gene: TRBJ2-7
CDR3aa: ASTRDRAYEQY

v_gene: TRBV6-2/TRBV6-3
j_gene: TRBJ2-1
CDR3aa: ASSANWSNEQF

v_gene: TRBV7-2
j_gene: TRBJ1-5
CDR3aa: ASSLEVRQPQH

v_gene: TRBV7-9
j_gene: TRBJ2-1
CDR3aa: ASSPSSVGQF

v_gene: TRBV2
j_gene: TRBJ1-2
CDR3aa: ASSILRGESGYT

v_gene: TRBV24-1
j_gene: TRBJ2-2
CDR3aa: ATSGSRETGWDTGELF

v_gene: TRBV4-3
j_gene: TRBJ2-2
CDR3aa: ASSREGANTGELF

v_gene: TRBV10-1
j_gene: TRBJ2-3
CDR3aa: ASSAGQGQDTQY

v_gene: TRBV7-2
j_gene: TRBJ2-7
CDR3aa: ASSTLAGKSEQY

v_gene: TRBV7-2
j_gene: TRBJ2-5
CDR3aa: ASSLGRGLETQY

v_gene: TRBV18
j_gene: TRBJ2-2
CDR3aa: ASSPTSSGELF

v_gene: TRBV27
j_gene: TRBJ1-3
CDR3aa: ASSVQQGYGNTIY

v_gene: TRBV7-6
j_gene: TRBJ2-7
CDR3aa: ASSEGTSGAYEQY

v_gene: TRBV28
j_gene: TRBJ1-4
CDR3aa: ASSLSTTGLNEKLF

v_gene: TRBV7-2
j_gene: TRBJ1-5
CDR3aa: ASSLAGGDQPQH

v_gene: TRBV4-1
j_gene: TRBJ1-1
CDR3aa: ASSQDWGETEAF

v_gene: TRBV5-4
j_gene: TRBJ2-5
CDR3aa: ASSSDRDRGETQY

v_gene: TRBV29-1
j_gene: TRBJ2-1
CDR3aa: SLTGTYNEQF

v_gene: TRBV7-3
j_gene: TRBJ1-5
CDR3aa: ASSLPTGGSQPQH

v_gene: TRBV27
j_gene: TRBJ2-7
CDR3aa: ASSYSTSGVNEQY

v_gene: TRBV19
j_gene: TRBJ2-5
CDR3aa: ASSPRGAEETQY

v_gene: TRBV3-1/TRBV3-2
j_gene: TRBJ2-7
CDR3aa: ASSQEGPNQGAQ